This T cell receptor beta chain was found in a study of immune characteristics of hereditary and idiopathic chronic pancreatitis. Study-wide findings and caveats: Immune findings may reflect disease duration, since tissue was only from TPIAT. Controls had less diverse, more clonal TCRbeta repertoires than both pancreatitis groups.

Of note for this clone: Its antigen is as yet unknown.

Patients having total pancreatectomy with islet autotransplantation provided the chronic pancreatitis pancreas tissue. No included patient had a known diabetes history. TCRdb's table, derived via immunoSEQ multiplex PCR, lists solely in-frame clones and lacks some. The sample records around 9,000 clones, roughly 80% being singletons. The CDR3 spans 14 residues. The V and J ends lost 0 bases and 8 bases respectively, with 11 bases between them. Germline CDR1 is SGHDT and CDR2 is YYEEEE. Sequenced sample: pancreas tissue with idiopathic chronic pancreatitis. The source of this sequence is a human donor with chronic pancreatitis. The chain couples TRBV5-6 to TRBJ1-4, with a weak D call TRBD1 (5 bases). This chain's CDR3 is CASSLDRNTEKLFF. DNA for the CDR3: TGTGCCAGCAGCTTGGACAGGAACACAGAAAAACTGTTTTTT.